A single sample is the source of the 31 T cell receptor beta chains below, sequenced in a study of T cells in Graves' hyperthyroidism and ophthalmopathy. Template material for amplifying TCR beta CDR3 regions consisted of RNA transcripts. The HTBI set primed first-round TCR CDR3 RT-PCR. TCRdb re-called the multiplex PCR reads through MiXCR, storing one row per CDR3 protein. The table has 450,000 to 550,000 distinct CDR3 sequences, approximately 25% seen once. Material: blood. These TCRs come from a young woman with Graves' ophthalmopathy.

The sample holds a few counts of this clonotype. V usage is TRBV20-1 and J usage is TRBJ1-5, with 9 bases aligning to TRBD1. Germline assignment: CDR1 DFQATT and CDR2 SNEGSKA (reference sequence). This CDR3 region has 15 residues. V lost 5 bases and J lost 7; bases outside the gene matches: 12. CDR3 amino acids: CSARKTGGRRQPQHF. DNA of the CDR3: TGCAGTGCTCGAAAGACAGGGGGAAGGAGACAGCCCCAGCATTTT.

This clonotype was found many times. The chain carries TRBV12-3 or TRBV12-4 and TRBJ1-6; 7 nucleotides agree with TRBD1. The CDR3 covers 15 residues. The V segment lost 6 bases and the J segment 9 bases; nucleotides outside the gene matches: 11. CDR3 bases: TGTGCCAGCAGACCGACCTATTCAGGGGGTTCACCCCTCCACTTT. This encodes CASRPTYSGGSPLHF.

The sample holds many counts of this clonotype. V usage is TRBV10-3 and J usage is TRBJ2-1; D is possibly TRBD1 or TRBD2 (5 bases each). Between the trimmed V and J ends, which lost 6 bases and 10 bases, there was a span of 13 bases. This CDR3 is 12 amino acids long. The germline V gene encodes CDR1 ENHRY and CDR2 SYGVKD. In nucleotides, the CDR3 is TGTGCCATCAGCTGGGACGCCCGAGAGCAGTTCTTC. This gives the protein CAISWDAREQFF.

This clonotype was found many times. The gene calls are TRBV18 and TRBJ2-7; D possibly corresponds to TRBD1 (6 bases). The V gene lost 2 bases and the J gene lost 2 bases, with 19 bases spanning the gap. The length of the CDR3 is 17 residues. In germline, CDR1 is KGHSH, CDR2 LQKENI. The CDR3 DNA sequence: TGTGCCAGCTCACCATCTCGGACAGCCAGGGGTCCCTACGAGCAGTACTTC. Translation gives CASSPSRTARGPYEQYF. The full variable domain, its missing parts supplied by reference TRBV18 and TRBJ2-7, is NAGVMQNPRHLVRRRGQEARLRCSPMKGHSHVYWYRQLPEEGLKFMVYLQKENIIDESGMPKERFSAEFPKEGPSILRIQQVVRGDSAAYFCASSPSRTARGPYEQYFGPGTRLTVT.

This clonotype was detected many times. The chain employs TRBV28 and TRBJ2-7; D ambiguous. The CDR3 is made up of 13 amino acids. Germline V gene data show CDR1 as MDHEN and CDR2 as SYDVKM. V was cut by 7 bases and J by 2 bases, with 12 bases left in between. The CDR3 loop reads CASNLGYTYEQYF. For the CDR3, the DNA is TGTGCCAGCAACCTGGGTTACACCTACGAGCAGTACTTC.

Remarks on this clonotype: Being one base from a much bigger clone, this may be a read error. CDR3 in DNA: TGTGCCAGCACCCCGGGACAGGGAGACTATGGCTACATCTTC. Amino acids: CASTPGQGDYGYIF. The rearrangement links TRBV2 to TRBJ1-2; 9 bases are shared with TRBD1. This CDR3 has 14 residues. Per germline, CDR1 SNHLY and CDR2 FYNNEI. Full variable domain (missing parts from reference TRBV2 and TRBJ1-2): EPEVTQTPSHQVTQMGQEVILRCVPISNHLYFYWYRQILGQKVEFLVSFYNNEISEKSEIFDDQFSVERPDGSNFTLKIRSTKLEDSAMYFCASTPGQGDYGYIFGSGTRLTVV.

This clonotype was seen ten or more times. The chain links TRBV13 to TRBJ1-3; D is uncertain. The length of the CDR3 is 14 residues. Trimming removed 1 base at V and 5 bases at J, with 9 bases between. The germline gives CDR1 PRHDT, CDR2 FYEKMQ (reference sequence). This CDR3 reads CASSLVGIRNTIYF. CDR3 DNA sequence: TGTGCCAGCAGCTTAGTAGGGATCCGAAACACCATATATTTT. Variable domain in full (rest from reference TRBV13 and TRBJ1-3): AAGVIQSPRHLIKEKRETATLKCYPIPRHDTVYWYQQGPGQDPQFLISFYEKMQSDKGSIPDRFSAQQFSDYHSELNMSSLELGDSALYFCASSLVGIRNTIYFGEGSWLTVV.

This clonotype was found many times. This chain joins TRBV29-1 and TRBJ1-2; the D gene is possibly TRBD1 (5 bases). The CDR3 consists of 12 residues. Trimming took off 3 bases at V and 3 bases at J, with 8 bases between the two ends. Germline V gene lookup returns CDR1 SQVTM and CDR2 ANQGSEA. The CDR3 reads CSVDGGDYGYTF. The CDR3 DNA reads TGCAGCGTTGACGGGGGGGACTATGGCTACACCTTC.

This clonotype came up many times. The chain uses TRBV6-1 and TRBJ2-2; D not resolved. This CDR3 comprises 15 residues. V gave up 4 bases and J gave up 8 bases, with 17 bases separating them. Germline CDR1 MNHNS, CDR2 SASEGT. CDR3 region: CASSGRPDREGELFF. CDR3 nucleotide sequence: TGTGCCAGCAGTGGACGGCCGGATAGAGAAGGGGAGCTGTTTTTT.

This clonotype was seen ten or more times. The chain couples TRBV12-3 or TRBV12-4 to TRBJ2-2; 10 bases map to TRBD2. V dropped 4 bases and J dropped 5; count of bases not matched to a gene: 7. CDR3 length equals 16 residues. CDR3 nucleotide sequence: TGTGCCAGCAGTTCGCAAGCGGGGGGGCGAACCGGGGAGCTGTTTTTT. Translation: CASSSQAGGRTGELFF.

This clonotype occurred many times. This chain connects TRBV5-1 to TRBJ1-1; D call uncertain. This CDR3 is built from 14 residues. Germline loops: CDR1 SGHRS, CDR2 YFSETQ. Trimming cost V 4 bases and J 0 bases, with 10 bases left between them. The CDR3 coding sequence is TGCGCCAGCAGCCAACAACCGATGAACACTGAAGCTTTCTTT. It codes for CASSQQPMNTEAFF.

The genes are TRBV11-2 and TRBJ2-7; 7 bases fit TRBD2. Trimming cost V 1 base and J 4 bases; bases outside gene matches: 7. The CDR3 sequence is 15 residues long. Looked up from germline, CDR1 is SGHAT and CDR2 is FQNNGV. The CDR3 DNA follows: TGTGCCAGCAGCTTAGTCGGGACTACCACTTACGAGCAGTACTTC. Amino acid sequence: CASSLVGTTTYEQYF.

Regarding this clonotype: The CDR3 does not close with the conserved phenylalanine or tryptophan, likely indicating a read error. The J gene is TRBJ2-7, the V gene TRBV13; 9 positions match TRBD1. The J segment lost 0 bases and the V segment lost 4 bases, leaving 13 bases of the junction unmatched. This CDR3 comprises 18 residues. The germline V gene has CDR1 PRHDT and CDR2 FYEKMQ (reference sequence). The CDR3 DNA is TGTGCCAGCAGCTCGGGACAGGGCCGTCTCTTTAGCTCCTACGAGCAGTACCTC. It translates to CASSSGQGRLFSSYEQYL.

The V and J genes are TRBV6-5 and TRBJ1-1; 8 nucleotides line up with TRBD1. The V and J ends lost 5 bases and 14 bases, in that order; junction bases with no gene match: 16. CDR3 length: 14 residues. Germline CDR1 is MNHEY and CDR2 is SVGAGI. The CDR3 DNA follows: TGTGCCAGCAGTCTACACCGGGACAGGAGTGAGGTCTTCTTT. It is translated as CASSLHRDRSEVFF.

To note about this clonotype: Germline and junction disagree at one end, which may indicate a read error. The V gene is TRBV20-1, the J gene TRBJ1-2, with 11 bases identical to TRBD1. This CDR3 has 15 amino acids. From germline, CDR1 is DFQATT and CDR2 SNEGSKA (reference sequence). CDR3 protein: CSARVGTGGYGGYSF. Here the CDR3 DNA reads TGCAGTGCTAGAGTAGGGACAGGGGGATATGGTGGCTACAGCTTC.

This clonotype was seen many times. The chain joins TRBV27 to TRBJ1-2, with D uncertain. Germline values: CDR1 MNHEY, CDR2 SMNVEV (reference sequence). The V end lost 6 bases, the J end lost 4 bases, and 12 bases lay between the germline ends. The CDR3 runs 13 residues. This CDR3 reads CASSQADAYGYTF. The CDR3 nucleotides read TGTGCCAGCAGCCAAGCGGACGCCTATGGCTACACCTTC.

In its sample, this clonotype was seen many times. The chain has TRBV5-1 and TRBJ2-7, with D tentatively TRBD1 or TRBD2 (5 bases each). Trimming took off 4 bases at V and 1 base at J, with 15 bases between the two ends. This CDR3 contains 15 residues. Germline CDR1 reads SGHRS; CDR2 reads YFSETQ. The CDR3 coding sequence is TGCGCCAGCAGCCTAGCCCTGACAGATTCCTACGAGCAGTACTTC. It specifies CASSLALTDSYEQYF.

The genes are TRBV30 and TRBJ2-7, with no clear D. V was cut by 5 bases and J by 2 bases, with 16 bases left in between. Germline V CDR1 and CDR2: GTSNPN, SVGIG (reference sequence). The length of the CDR3 is 14 residues. The CDR3 region is CAWGSSGRTYEQYF. In nucleotides, the CDR3 is TGTGCCTGGGGCTCGTCAGGACGAACCTACGAGCAGTACTTC.

The genes are TRBV6-5 and TRBJ1-5; the match to TRBD1 covers 10 bases. CDR1 is MNHEY, CDR2 SVGAGI, per germline. With V trimmed by 2 bases and J by 7 bases, 5 bases remained unmatched. The CDR3 is 15 residues long. The CDR3 is CASSYRTGGNQPQHF. The CDR3 DNA sequence: TGTGCCAGCAGTTACCGGACAGGGGGGAACCAGCCCCAGCATTTT.

This clonotype was seen only once. Being one base from a much bigger clone, this may be a read error. The V gene is TRBV27, the J gene TRBJ1-1; D uncertain. Germline V gene sequence: CDR1 MNHEY, CDR2 SMNVEV (reference sequence). This CDR3 region has 13 residues. Here the CDR3 DNA reads TGTTCCAGCAGTTTACACAAGAACACTGAAGCTTTCTTT. Protein product: CSSSLHKNTEAFF.

This clonotype came up many times. The chain combines TRBV11-2 with TRBJ1-5; D remains ambiguous. The CDR3 loop spans 14 amino acids. Germline values: CDR1 SGHAT, CDR2 FQNNGV. Trimming removed 0 bases at V and 0 bases at J, with 3 bases between. CDR3 DNA: TGTGCCAGCAGCTTAGAGAATAGCAATCAGCCCCAGCATTTT. Translating it yields CASSLENSNQPQHF.

V gene TRBV6-5 combines with J gene TRBJ2-5; TRBD2 matches 8 bases. CDR1 is MNHEY, CDR2 SVGAGI, per germline. This CDR3 has 14 amino acids. V shed 4 bases, J shed 5 bases, and the junction held 6 bases outside the gene matches. CDR3: CASSSPSGLETQYF. CDR3 in DNA: TGTGCCAGCAGTTCCCCTAGCGGGTTGGAGACCCAGTACTTC.

There are many counts of this clonotype. The V and J genes are TRBV6-5 and TRBJ1-5, with D possibly matching TRBD1 (6 bases). The CDR3 length is 15 residues. Germline V gives CDR1 MNHEY, CDR2 SVGAGI. V was cut by 0 bases and J by 2 bases, with 8 bases left in between. The CDR3 loop reads CASSYSKGGNQPQHF. The CDR3, as DNA: TGTGCCAGCAGTTACTCGAAGGGGGGCAATCAGCCCCAGCATTTT.

The sample holds many counts of this clonotype. The V gene is TRBV14, the J gene TRBJ1-1; TRBD1 is a possible D gene (6 bases). Germline lookup yields CDR1 SGHDN and CDR2 FVKESK. The CDR3 length is 13 residues. V was cut by 1 base and J by 7 bases, with 10 bases left in between. CDR3 nucleotide sequence: TGTGCCAGCAGCCAAGGGGGGGCGTTTGAAGCTTTCTTT. Its protein product is CASSQGGAFEAFF.

This clonotype was observed many times. As DNA, the CDR3 is TGTGCCAGCAGCCCGGGGAGGGCCAGGAGCTACACCTTC. Amino acids: CASSPGRARSYTF. The rearrangement uses TRBV6-1 and TRBJ1-2, with no clear D. Trimming removed 6 bases at V and 9 bases at J, with 17 bases between. Germline CDR1 reads MNHNS; CDR2 reads SASEGT. The CDR3 runs 13 residues.

This clonotype was counted ten times or more. The chain couples TRBV6-1 to TRBJ1-5; no firm D call. CDR3 length: 12 amino acids. The ends were cut back, 5 bases at V and 4 bases at J, with 6 bases in the middle. Germline V lookup: CDR1 MNHNS, CDR2 SASEGT. CDR3 DNA sequence: TGTGCCAGCAGTACAGAAAATCAGCCCCAGCATTTT. Its protein is CASSTENQPQHF.

This sequence joins TRBV30 and TRBJ1-5, with 8 bases matching TRBD1. Germline loops: CDR1 GTSNPN, CDR2 SVGIG (reference sequence). This CDR3 has 14 amino acids. J lost 4 bases, V lost 0 bases, and 2 bases had no gene match. The CDR3 sequence: CAWSVGTGNQPQHF. The CDR3 DNA sequence: TGTGCCTGGAGTGTAGGGACAGGAAATCAGCCCCAGCATTTT.

This clonotype has at least ten counts. The rearrangement uses TRBV6-1 and TRBJ1-2; a weak D match, TRBD1 (6 bases). This CDR3 is built from 16 residues. Trimming left V 0 bases short and J 2 bases short, with 13 bases between. Germline V gene data show CDR1 as MNHNS and CDR2 as SASEGT. The CDR3 loop is CASSEALAGVNYGYTF. As DNA, the CDR3 is TGTGCCAGCAGTGAAGCGCTGGCAGGGGTGAACTATGGCTACACCTTC.

This clonotype was seen many times. The junction does not match germline at one end; this may be a read error. The rearrangement uses TRBV7-7 and TRBJ1-2, with a weak D call TRBD1 (6 bases). The CDR3 length is 14 residues. In germline, CDR1 is SSHAT, CDR2 FNYEAQ (reference sequence). The CDR3 DNA follows: TGTGCTAGCAGCTTAGGAGTACAGGGCGATGGCTACACCTTC. Its protein is CASSLGVQGDGYTF.

This clonotype was seen many times. The chain uses TRBV9 and TRBJ2-7, with 9 positions matching TRBD1. Germline trimming cut 3 bases from V and 7 bases from J; bases unmatched to any gene: 5. This CDR3 region has 13 residues. Germline CDR1 reads SGDLS; CDR2 reads YYNGEE. The chain's CDR3 is CASSAGQGFEQYF. Written as DNA, the CDR3 is TGTGCCAGCAGCGCGGGACAGGGTTTTGAGCAGTACTTC.

This clonotype appeared a few times. The chain combines TRBV6-2 or TRBV6-3 with TRBJ2-7; a weak D match, TRBD1 (6 bases). The CDR3 extends over 14 amino acids. V was pared by 0 bases and J by 3 bases, with 9 bases between. Germline V gene lookup returns CDR1 MNHEY and CDR2 SVGEGT. The DNA for the CDR3 is TGTGCCAGCAGTTACTCCGGGACACGCTACGAGCAGTACTTC. As protein: CASSYSGTRYEQYF.